These T cell receptor beta chains were read from a single sample in a study of T cell responses to AZD1222 COVID-19 vaccine. Data came from immunoSEQ multiplex PCR; TCRdb stores just in-frame clones and leaves some out. In the table there are about 120,000 clones, around 83% of which are singletons. Here the sequenced sample was peripheral blood, taken 28 days after the second AZD1222 dose. All receptors come from an adult who received the AZD1222 COVID-19 vaccine. Each CDR3 is given with its conserved first and last residue. The D gene is left open where the match is weak. Clone size is shown for a subset of rows, as once, few, many or a class of expanded clone.

TRBV11-2	-	15	-	TRBJ2-3	CASSSSTLGTDTQYF	TGTGCCAGCAGCTCGTCCACTTTGGGCACAGATACGCAGTATTTT
TRBV6-5	-	13	TRBD1	TRBJ1-2	CASRTQGVNGYTF	TGTGCCAGCAGGACACAGGGGGTTAATGGCTACACCTTC
TRBV11-3	-	16	-	TRBJ1-3	CASSLFVTGSGNTIYF	TGTGCCAGCAGCTTATTTGTGACAGGCTCTGGAAACACCATATATTTT
TRBV30	few	11	-	TRBJ1-1	CAWSDSTEAFF	TGTGCCTGGAGTGATAGCACTGAAGCTTTCTTT
TRBV30	-	13	-	TRBJ1-3	CAWSGLAGNTIYF	TGTGCCTGGAGCGGACTGGCTGGAAACACCATATATTTT
TRBV6-1	-	14	-	TRBJ1-2	CASSERDSNYGYTF	TGTGCCAGCAGTGAAAGGGATTCTAACTATGGCTACACCTTC
TRBV19	-	14	TRBD1	TRBJ1-5	CASRDRFTGQPQHF	TGTGCCAGCAGGGACAGATTTACGGGTCAGCCCCAGCATTTT
TRBV3-1/TRBV3-2	-	10	-	TRBJ2-5	CASSHVTQYF	TGTGCCAGCAGCCATGTGACCCAGTACTTC
TRBV7-9	-	14	-	TRBJ1-1	CASSWGQDSYEAFF	TGTGCCAGCAGCTGGGGGCAAGACAGTTATGAAGCTTTCTTT
TRBV7-9	-	16	TRBD1	TRBJ1-1	CASSLGRQGLDTEAFF	TGTGCCAGCAGCCTGGGGAGACAGGGGTTGGACACTGAAGCTTTCTTT
TRBV6-6	-	11	-	TRBJ2-7	CASSDGYEQYF	TGTGCCAGCAGTGACGGCTACGAGCAGTACTTC
TRBV6-1	-	15	-	TRBJ2-2	CASSETWGNTGELFF	TGTGCCAGCAGTGAAACGTGGGGGAACACCGGGGAGCTGTTTTTT